A single sample gave rise to the 9 T cell receptor beta chains below, sequenced in a study of shared clonotypes between healthy human individuals. Assay: immunoSEQ multiplex PCR; the TCRdb copy retains only in-frame clones and omits some. The table has about 110,000 clones, roughly two thirds seen once. Specimen: memory CD8+ T cells sorted from blood. Subset indicated: CD45RO+ cells pooled with CCR7-negative TemRA cells. These receptors came from a woman in her 30s in good health.

The chain's CDR3 is CASSLTGSYEQYF. CDR3 nucleotide sequence: TGTGCCAGCAGCCTGACAGGGTCCTACGAGCAGTACTTC. This sequence joins TRBV6-5 and TRBJ2-7; 7 nucleotides line up with TRBD1. The V and J ends lost 6 bases and 1 base, in that order; junction bases with no gene match: 3. Germline-derived CDR1 and CDR2 are MNHEY and SVGAGI. CDR3 length equals 13 residues.

The chain's CDR3 is CASSPLRRQGSEQYF. CDR3 DNA sequence: TGTGCCAGCAGTCCTCTCCGACGACAGGGGAGCGAGCAGTACTTC. This sequence joins TRBV27 and TRBJ2-7; TRBD1 agrees at 8 bases. V dropped 5 bases and J dropped 6; count of bases not matched to a gene: 12. In germline, CDR1 is MNHEY, CDR2 SMNVEV (reference sequence). The CDR3 is 15 amino acids.

The rearrangement joins TRBV5-6 to TRBJ2-1; D gene ambiguous. Trimming took 0 bases from V and 9 from J, leaving 16 bases between them. Germline V gene sequence: CDR1 SGHDT, CDR2 YYEEEE. The CDR3 is 15 amino acids. Here the CDR3 DNA reads TGTGCCAGCAGCTTGGAAGGGCCCTCGTGGTCTGAGCAGTTCTTC. It translates to CASSLEGPSWSEQFF.

The V gene is TRBV15, the J gene TRBJ2-5; maybe TRBD2 (7 bases). Looked up from germline, CDR1 is LNHNV and CDR2 is YYDKDF (reference sequence). The CDR3 runs 14 residues. The V end was cut by 6 bases, the J end by 4 bases, with 15 bases between. CDR3 sequence reads: CATRSGGRAETQYF. DNA of the CDR3: TGTGCCACCAGGTCCGGGGGGCGGGCAGAGACCCAGTACTTC.

This chain joins TRBV10-3 and TRBJ1-2; D possibly corresponds to TRBD1 (5 bases). Germline V gives CDR1 ENHRY, CDR2 SYGVKD. V lost 11 bases and J 7 bases, leaving 23 bases between the germline ends. This CDR3 comprises 14 residues. The CDR3 DNA reads as TGTGCCGCATCTCCGCGGGGGATCATCCGTGGCTACACCTTC. It encodes CAASPRGIIRGYTF.

The sample holds a few counts of this clone. The chain links TRBV2 to TRBJ2-7; unclear D gene. From germline, CDR1 is SNHLY and CDR2 FYNNEI. V was pared by 7 bases and J by 0 bases, with 10 bases between. The CDR3 loop spans 13 amino acids. The CDR3 is CASTVADSYEQYF. CDR3 nucleotide sequence: TGTGCCAGCACGGTGGCAGACTCCTACGAGCAGTACTTC.

The rearrangement links TRBV19 to TRBJ2-1; D is uncertain. CDR3 length: 13 amino acids. Germline values: CDR1 LNHDA, CDR2 SQIVND (reference sequence). V lost 2 bases, J lost 3 bases, and 5 bases lay in between. Written as DNA, the CDR3 is TGTGCCAGTAGTATAACCGACTACAATGAGCAGTTCTTC. Protein product: CASSITDYNEQFF.

The chain combines TRBV4-2 with TRBJ1-1; the D is unclear. Per germline, CDR1 LGHNA and CDR2 YNFKEQ. The CDR3 runs 15 residues. V lost 4 bases, J lost 1 base, and 13 bases lay in between. DNA for the CDR3: TGTGCCAGCAGCCCCCACTATTTATCGAACACTGAAGCTTTCTTT. This translates into CASSPHYLSNTEAFF.

This clone was observed a single time. The chain links TRBV2 to TRBJ1-4; D uncertain. The germline gives CDR1 SNHLY, CDR2 FYNNEI. CDR3 length equals 13 residues. Trimming left V 7 bases short and J 2 bases short, with 8 bases between. CDR3 coding DNA: TGTGCCAGCAAGGGTCTGACTAATGAAAAACTGTTTTTT. Protein sequence: CASKGLTNEKLFF.